This is a list of T cell receptor beta chains from one sample in a study of blood T cell repertoires in COVID-19. The data were produced by immunoSEQ multiplex PCR, yet TCRdb's version contains in-frame clones alone and is incomplete. The table lists approximately 220,000 clones, around 80% of them singletons. Sequencing used peripheral blood. The receptors shown here come from a woman in her fifties or sixties who had recovered from COVID-19. The CDR3 runs from the conserved cysteine through the conserved F or W. The D gene is left open where the match is weak. Size is stated for part of the rows, as once, few or many counts, or as a class when the clone is expanded.

>TRBV7-9|-|TRBJ2-5|TRBD1
CASSPRDRGLQETQYF
TGTGCCAGCAGCCCCCGGGACAGGGGGCTCCAAGAGACCCAGTACTTC
>TRBV4-2|-|TRBJ1-2|TRBD1
CASSQDRDRGMGYTF
TGTGCCAGCAGCCAAGATCGGGACAGGGGTATGGGCTACACCTTC
>TRBV5-1|-|TRBJ2-5|-
CASSWGLTQETQYF
TGCGCCAGCAGCTGGGGGCTTACCCAAGAGACCCAGTACTTC
>TRBV5-6|-|TRBJ2-3|-
CASSLPGDSTDTQYF
TGTGCCAGCAGCTTGCCGGGAGACTCCACAGATACGCAGTATTTT
>TRBV5-6|-|TRBJ1-3|-
CASSPGRRAGNTIYF
TGTGCCAGCAGCCCCGGAAGGAGGGCTGGAAACACCATATATTTT
>TRBV3-1/TRBV3-2|-|TRBJ2-1|TRBD2
CASSEPGLGYDEQFF
TGTGCCAGCAGCGAACCGGGACTAGGGTACGATGAGCAGTTCTTC
>TRBV6-5|-|TRBJ2-7|TRBD1
CASSGQGSYEQYF
TGTGCCAGCAGCGGACAGGGCTCCTACGAGCAGTACTTC
>TRBV28|-|TRBJ2-1|TRBD1
CASSSLGRQGRAEQFF
TGTGCCAGCAGCTCCTTAGGGAGACAGGGTCGGGCTGAGCAGTTCTTC
>TRBV2|-|TRBJ2-7|-
CASSGQPFSSEQYF
TGTGCCAGCAGTGGACAGCCTTTCTCCTCCGAGCAGTACTTC
>TRBV7-9|-|TRBJ1-5|-
CASSSSGGNQPQHF
TGTGCCAGCAGCTCAAGTGGGGGGAATCAGCCCCAGCATTTT
>TRBV5-1|-|TRBJ1-1|TRBD1
CASSTGTGEDTEAFF
TGCGCCAGCAGCACCGGGACAGGGGAGGACACTGAAGCTTTCTTT
>TRBV19|-|TRBJ2-5|TRBD1
CASSPLWTGALQETQYF
TGTGCCAGTAGTCCTCTTTGGACAGGAGCGCTCCAAGAGACCCAGTACTTC
>TRBV5-1|-|TRBJ2-6|-
CASSSLGTGLSSGANVLTF
TGCGCCAGCAGCTCCCTTGGTACAGGGTTGAGCTCTGGGGCCAACGTCCTGACTTTC
>TRBV9|-|TRBJ1-3|-
CASSVEGVTIGNTIYF
TGTGCCAGCAGCGTAGAAGGGGTCACCATTGGAAACACCATATATTTT
>TRBV10-3|-|TRBJ1-1|-
CAIRQRYDRFGNTEAFF
TGTGCCATCAGACAGAGATATGACAGGTTTGGAAACACTGAAGCTTTCTTT
>TRBV6-2/TRBV6-3|-|TRBJ2-5|-
CASSYPLRVGYREETQYF
TGTGCCAGCAGTTACCCTCTGCGTGTCGGCTATCGGGAAGAGACCCAGTACTTC
>TRBV18|-|TRBJ1-1|-
CASSPPGGRETEAFF
TGTGCCAGCTCACCACCCGGGGGGCGTGAGACTGAAGCTTTCTTT
>TRBV10-3|-|TRBJ2-2|TRBD1
CAIQGAGTGELFF
TGTGCCATACAGGGGGCCGGCACCGGGGAGCTGTTTTTT
>TRBV30|-|TRBJ2-1|TRBD1
CAWGTGNNEQFF
TGTGCCTGGGGGACAGGGAACAATGAGCAGTTCTTC
>TRBV4-1|few|TRBJ2-2|-
CASSQDPGRGPNTGELFF
TGCGCCAGCAGCCAAGATCCAGGGCGGGGGCCGAACACCGGGGAGCTGTTTTTT
>TRBV13|-|TRBJ1-1|-
CASSSQMNTEAFF
TGTGCCAGCAGCAGTCAGATGAACACTGAAGCTTTCTTT
>TRBV24-1|once|TRBJ2-1|TRBD1
CATQSGTGIPEQFF
TGTGCCACCCAGTCCGGGACAGGGATCCCTGAGCAGTTCTTC
>TRBV30|-|TRBJ2-7|-
CAWRGDNEREQYF
TGTGCCTGGAGAGGGGACAATGAGCGCGAGCAGTACTTC
>TRBV6-5|-|TRBJ1-2|-
CASSYGAGSPDYGYTF
TGTGCCAGCAGTTACGGGGCGGGGTCCCCCGACTATGGCTACACCTTC
>TRBV11-1|-|TRBJ1-1|-
CASSRGRNTEAFF
TGTGCCAGCAGCCGGGGGAGGAACACTGAAGCTTTCTTT
>TRBV16|-|TRBJ1-3|-
CASSQSAGWTGNTIYF
TGTGCCAGCAGCCAATCGGCAGGGTGGACTGGAAACACCATATATTTT
>TRBV6-1|-|TRBJ2-5|-
CASREAGARETQYF
TGTGCCAGCAGAGAAGCAGGGGCCCGTGAGACCCAGTACTTC
>TRBV30|-|TRBJ2-1|TRBD1
CAWSSGGVLGEQFF
TGTGCCTGGAGTTCAGGGGGTGTCCTGGGTGAGCAGTTCTTC
>TRBV6-5|-|TRBJ2-7|-
CASKKGQGTYYEQYF
TGTGCCAGCAAAAAAGGGCAGGGCACTTACTACGAGCAGTACTTC
>TRBV10-3|-|TRBJ1-3|-
CAIRSRNSGNTIYF
TGTGCCATCAGGAGCAGGAACTCTGGAAACACCATATATTTT
>TRBV18|-|TRBJ1-2|-
CASSPAGGSNYGYTF
TGTGCCAGCTCACCCGCGGGGGGGTCTAACTATGGCTACACCTTC
>TRBV13|-|TRBJ1-2|TRBD1
CASSGRDRGPLYGYTF
TGTGCCAGCAGCGGCCGGGACAGGGGACCCCTCTATGGCTACACCTTC
>TRBV2|-|TRBJ2-5|TRBD2
CASIEETSGQETQYF
TGTGCCAGCATCGAAGAGACTAGCGGCCAAGAGACCCAGTACTTC
>TRBV12-3/TRBV12-4|-|TRBJ1-2|-
CASSFKTLYGYTF
TGTGCCAGCAGTTTCAAAACATTATATGGCTACACCTTC
>TRBV18|-|TRBJ2-3|TRBD2
CASSPRTSGGSDTQYF
TGTGCCAGCTCCCCCCGGACTAGCGGGGGATCCGATACGCAGTATTTT
>TRBV4-3|-|TRBJ1-2|TRBD1
CASSQDRGAYGYTF
TGCGCCAGCAGCCAGGACAGGGGCGCCTATGGCTACACCTTC
>TRBV5-1|-|TRBJ2-2|-
CASSLGQNTGELFF
TGCGCCAGCAGCTTGGGGCAAAACACCGGGGAGCTGTTTTTT
>TRBV11-1|-|TRBJ2-3|-
CASSPLTSSADTQYF
TGTGCCAGCAGCCCCTTAACTAGTTCGGCAGATACGCAGTATTTT
>TRBV6-6|-|TRBJ2-1|TRBD1
CATSRGTGGDEQFF
TGTGCCACCTCGCGGGGGACAGGGGGCGATGAGCAGTTCTTC
>TRBV10-3|-|TRBJ1-2|TRBD1
CAIKGQGAGYGYTF
TGTGCCATCAAAGGACAGGGGGCGGGCTATGGCTACACCTTC
>TRBV6-5|-|TRBJ1-2|TRBD1
CASTISSGGGYGYTF
TGTGCCAGCACCATCTCCTCAGGGGGCGGCTATGGCTACACCTTC
>TRBV7-2|-|TRBJ2-1|TRBD2
CASRLAGLSYNEQFF
TGTGCCAGCAGGTTAGCGGGGCTATCCTACAATGAGCAGTTCTTC